These 6 T cell receptor beta chains were all obtained from the same sample, sequenced in a study of spatial heterogeneity in lung cancer. As for time point: sample taken at primary tumor resection. TCRdb re-derived calls from the 5' RACE reads in MiXCR, one entry per CDR3 protein. The sample includes 7,000 to 10,000 distinct CDR3 sequences, 15% to 17% of them seen just once. Specimen: normal lung tissue next to the tumor, collected at surgery. These receptors came from a male donor with early-stage non-small cell lung cancer.

This clonotype was seen at least ten times. The chain combines TRBV2 with TRBJ2-2; 9 positions agree with TRBD1. V lost 5 bases, J lost 4 bases, and 5 bases stayed unmatched. The germline CDR1 and CDR2 sequences are SNHLY and FYNNEI. The CDR3 is made up of 15 amino acids. The DNA for the CDR3 is TGTGCCAGCAGTCACAGGGGGCTAAGCACCGGGGAGCTGTTTTTT. Translating gives CASSHRGLSTGELFF.

This clonotype was observed a few times. This chain uses TRBV4-2 with TRBJ1-1, with 8 nucleotides matching TRBD1. This CDR3 region has 16 residues. The V and J ends lost 6 bases and 0 bases, in that order; junction bases with no gene match: 9. Germline values: CDR1 LGHNA, CDR2 YNFKEQ. The CDR3 is CASRPGQGVMNTEAFF. CDR3 DNA: TGTGCCAGCAGACCCGGACAGGGTGTGATGAACACTGAAGCTTTCTTT.

This clonotype is medium-sized (0.01 to 0.1%) in the sample. The rearrangement links TRBV4-3 to TRBJ2-1; TRBD1 or TRBD2 may be the D gene (6 bases each). This CDR3 contains 15 residues. The germline V gene has CDR1 LGHNA and CDR2 YSLEER. V was cut by 0 bases and J by 4 bases, with 10 bases left in between. The CDR3 spells CASSQDGGRYNEQFF. DNA of the CDR3: TGCGCCAGCAGCCAAGATGGGGGGCGGTACAATGAGCAGTTCTTC.

This clonotype was observed at least ten times. The V and J genes are TRBV5-4 and TRBJ2-7; 9 bases map to TRBD2. The V and J ends lost 2 bases and 6 bases, in that order; junction bases with no gene match: 6. This CDR3 spans 14 amino acids. The germline CDR1 and CDR2 sequences are SGHNT and YYREEE (reference sequence). CDR3 sequence (DNA): TGTGCCAGCAGCTTCGGGCGGGAGGGCCGCGAGCAGTACTTC. As protein: CASSFGREGREQYF.

With respect to this clonotype: The junction departs from germline at one end; a sequencing error may be responsible. This chain joins TRBV5-1 and TRBJ2-1; the D gene is possibly TRBD1 (5 bases). Germline CDR1 SGHRS, CDR2 YFSETQ. The CDR3 extends over 14 amino acids. CDR3 DNA: TGCGCCAGCAGGTTGGGGCCGGCGTACAATGAGCAGTTCTTC. Residues: CASRLGPAYNEQFF.

The rearrangement uses TRBV4-1 and TRBJ2-1; 11 bases are shared with TRBD2. Trimming at V came to 4 bases and at J to 7 bases, leaving 6 bases not matched to a gene. The CDR3 contains 15 residues. Looked up from germline, CDR1 is MGHRA and CDR2 is YSYEKL. The CDR3 here is CASSRGLADGNEQFF. The CDR3 DNA is TGCGCCAGCAGCCGGGGACTAGCGGACGGGAATGAGCAGTTCTTC.